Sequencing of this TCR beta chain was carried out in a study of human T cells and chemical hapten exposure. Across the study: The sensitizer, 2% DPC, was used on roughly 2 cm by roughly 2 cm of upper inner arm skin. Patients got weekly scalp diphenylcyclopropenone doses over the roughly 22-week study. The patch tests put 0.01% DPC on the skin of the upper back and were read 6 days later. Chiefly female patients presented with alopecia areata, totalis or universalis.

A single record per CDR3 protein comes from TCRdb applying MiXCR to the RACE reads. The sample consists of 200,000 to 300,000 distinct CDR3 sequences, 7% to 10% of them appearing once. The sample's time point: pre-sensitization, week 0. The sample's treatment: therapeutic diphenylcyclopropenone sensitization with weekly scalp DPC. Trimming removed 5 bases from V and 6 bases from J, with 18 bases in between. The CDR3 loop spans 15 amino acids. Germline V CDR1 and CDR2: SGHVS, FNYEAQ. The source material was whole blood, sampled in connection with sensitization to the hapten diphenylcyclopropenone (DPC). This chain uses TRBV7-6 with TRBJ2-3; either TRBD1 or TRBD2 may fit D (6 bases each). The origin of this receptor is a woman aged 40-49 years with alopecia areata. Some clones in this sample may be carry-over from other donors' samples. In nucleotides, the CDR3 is TGTGCCAGCAGCCGACCCAGGGGACTGGGGGATACGCAGTATTTT. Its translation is CASSRPRGLGDTQYF.